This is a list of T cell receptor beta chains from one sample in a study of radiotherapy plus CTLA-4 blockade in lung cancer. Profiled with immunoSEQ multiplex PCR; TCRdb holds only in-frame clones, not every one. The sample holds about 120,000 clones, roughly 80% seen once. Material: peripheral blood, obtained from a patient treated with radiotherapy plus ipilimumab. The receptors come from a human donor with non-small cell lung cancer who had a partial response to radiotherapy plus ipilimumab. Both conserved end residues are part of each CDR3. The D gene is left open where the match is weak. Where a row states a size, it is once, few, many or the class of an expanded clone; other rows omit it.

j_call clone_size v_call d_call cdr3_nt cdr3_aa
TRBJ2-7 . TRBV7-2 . TGTGCCAGCAGCCCGGCCTTAGGGAGCTCCTACGAGCAGTACTTC CASSPALGSSYEQYF
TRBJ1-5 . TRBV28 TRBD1 TGTGCCAGCACCCCCCGGAGGGGGCTGCACAATCAGCCCCAGCATTTT CASTPRRGLHNQPQHF
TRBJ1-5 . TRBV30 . TGTGCCTGGAGTGTACAATTTCAGCCCCAGCATTTT CAWSVQFQPQHF
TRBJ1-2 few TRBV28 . TGTGCCAGCAGTCTGGACAGACACGGCTACACCTTC CASSLDRHGYTF
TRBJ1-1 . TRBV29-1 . TGCAGCGTTGAAGATTGGAGGGGTCAATATGAAGCTTTCTTT CSVEDWRGQYEAFF
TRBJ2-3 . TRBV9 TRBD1 TGTGCCAGCAGCGCGGCCGGGACAGAGTACACAGATACGCAGTATTTT CASSAAGTEYTDTQYF
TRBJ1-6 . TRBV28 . TGTGCCAGCAGTTGGCGAGGCAGGGTGGGCTCACCCCTCCACTTT CASSWRGRVGSPLHF
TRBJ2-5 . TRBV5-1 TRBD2 TGCGCCAGCAGCTTGGGGCGAGCGGGAGAATTCCAAGAGACCCAGTACTTC CASSLGRAGEFQETQYF
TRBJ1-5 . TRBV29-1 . TGCAGCGCCGACAGAATTGATCAGCCCCAGCATTTT CSADRIDQPQHF
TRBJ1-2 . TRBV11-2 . TGTGCCAGCAGCTTAGGGGCGGGGACTAACTATGGCTACACCTTC CASSLGAGTNYGYTF
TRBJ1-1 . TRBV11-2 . TGTGCCAGCAGCTTAGAGGGGGGACTGAACACTGAAGCTTTCTTT CASSLEGGLNTEAFF
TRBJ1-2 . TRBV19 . TGTGCCGAGACGGTTCGGGGGAACTATGGCTACACCTTC CAETVRGNYGYTF
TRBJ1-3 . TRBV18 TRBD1 TGTGCCAGCTCACCACTGGGTCCGCAGGGGGATACTGGAAACACCATATATTTT CASSPLGPQGDTGNTIYF
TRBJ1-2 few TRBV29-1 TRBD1 TGCAGCGTTGAAGATCGGAACAGGGGTATAGGCTACACCTTC CSVEDRNRGIGYTF
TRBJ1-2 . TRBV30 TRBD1 TGTGCCTGGAGTGGTCCTGCGACAGGGGGACCTGGCTACACCTTC CAWSGPATGGPGYTF
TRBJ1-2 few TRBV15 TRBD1 TGTGCCACCAGCGCCGGACAGGGGAACTATGGCTACACCTTC CATSAGQGNYGYTF
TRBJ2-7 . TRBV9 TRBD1 TGTGCCAGCAGCGTAGCTACGGGACAGATATACGAGCAGTACTTC CASSVATGQIYEQYF
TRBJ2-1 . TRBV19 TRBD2 TGTGCCAGTACCGGGACTAGCGGGAGTAGATACAATGAGCAGTTCTTC CASTGTSGSRYNEQFF
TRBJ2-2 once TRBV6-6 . TGTGCCAGCAGCACGGGTAACGAGCTGTTTTTT CASSTGNELFF
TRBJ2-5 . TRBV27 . TGTGCCAGCCAGGACATGCAAGAGACCCAGTACTTC CASQDMQETQYF
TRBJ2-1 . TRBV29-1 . TGCAGCGTCGAAAATCTCCGGGGTCGTGAGCAGTTCTTC CSVENLRGREQFF
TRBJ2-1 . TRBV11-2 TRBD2 TGTGCCAGCAGGCCGAATGGACTAGCGGCCTCCTACAATGAGCAGTTCTTC CASRPNGLAASYNEQFF
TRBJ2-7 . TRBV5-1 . TGCGCCAGCAGCCGGGAATACGGCTACGAGCAGTACTTC CASSREYGYEQYF
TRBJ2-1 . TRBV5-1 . TGCGCCAGCAGCTCTGGGGTTCGGCGGGATAGGGATGAGCAGTTCTTC CASSSGVRRDRDEQFF
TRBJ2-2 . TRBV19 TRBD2 TGTGCCAGTAGTATCCTAGCGGGAGTGAATACCGGGGAGCTGTTTTTT CASSILAGVNTGELFF
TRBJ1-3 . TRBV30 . TGTGCCTGGAGTCGGGGGGCCGCAGGAAACACCATATATTTT CAWSRGAAGNTIYF
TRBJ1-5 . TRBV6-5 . TGTGCCAGCAGTTACTCCCGGGGGAATCAGCCCCAGCATTTT CASSYSRGNQPQHF
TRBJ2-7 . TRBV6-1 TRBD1 TGTGCCAGCAGTCTCTACATCCGGGACAGGGGGAACTTC CASSLYIRDRGNF
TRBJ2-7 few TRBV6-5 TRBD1 TGTGCCAGCAGCCCACGGGCAGGGGGCTACGAGCAGTACTTC CASSPRAGGYEQYF
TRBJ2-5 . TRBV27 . TGTGCCAGCAGTTCAACAGAGATGGGGGCCCAAGAGACCCAGTACTTC CASSSTEMGAQETQYF
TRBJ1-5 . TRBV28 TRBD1 TGTGCCAGCAGACCAAGGGACAGGGGTACCAATCAGCCCCAGCATTTT CASRPRDRGTNQPQHF
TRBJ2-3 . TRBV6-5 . TGTGCCAGCAGTTCCCTTAGCACAGATACGCAGTATTTT CASSSLSTDTQYF